Listed below are T cell receptor beta chains from one sample, sequenced in a study of blood T cell repertoires in COVID-19. Only in-frame clones appear in the TCRdb table, and some are missing; sequencing was by immunoSEQ multiplex PCR. The sample carries 300,000 to 400,000 clones, just over 85% recorded once. Sample: PBMCs or T cells enriched from blood (not recorded which). These receptors were taken from a woman aged 40 to 50 with acute COVID-19. CDR3s include the opening cysteine and the closing phenylalanine or tryptophan.

TRBV6-1	TRBJ1-3	CASSETGNPSYSGNTIYF
TRBV6-5	TRBJ2-7	CASRGLGDTYEQYF
TRBV4-3	TRBJ2-7	CASSQLQGFGFEQYF
TRBV3-1/TRBV3-2	TRBJ2-5	CASSQPLAGGQETQYF
TRBV7-8	TRBJ2-3	CASSVPGGITDTQYF
TRBV12-3/TRBV12-4	TRBJ2-1	CASSLLNEQFF
TRBV7-2	TRBJ2-5	CASSPLTGTQETQYF
TRBV9	TRBJ2-3	CASSVGLVVTDTQYF
TRBV28	TRBJ2-2	CASSFSGLAVNTGELFF
TRBV18	TRBJ2-7	CASSPPSREGRGEQYF
TRBV27	TRBJ2-1	CASRVYGSYNEQFF
TRBV5-8	TRBJ2-5	CASSFPSGSSRETQYF
TRBV27	TRBJ1-1	CASSLRDRANTEAFF
TRBV6-2/TRBV6-3	TRBJ2-5	CASSRLTGSQYF
TRBV19	TRBJ2-5	CASSQTGPRQETQYF
TRBV28	TRBJ1-2	CATKSPGARGYTF
TRBV1	TRBJ2-7	CTSSQDRHRAYEQYF
TRBV3-1/TRBV3-2	TRBJ1-1	CASSQAGGRTEAFF
TRBV5-5	TRBJ1-2	CASSYRDRVDGYTF
TRBV4-3	TRBJ2-7	CASSLAHGGTYEQYF
TRBV27	TRBJ1-2	CASSFRASGTGGIYGYTF
TRBV5-1	TRBJ2-3	CASSRTSGTKGTDTQYF
TRBV18	TRBJ2-7	CASSPGQGVFEQYF
TRBV7-6	TRBJ2-7	CASSLAIPGLADYEQYF
TRBV6-2/TRBV6-3	TRBJ2-7	CASSRTRYEQYF
TRBV7-3	TRBJ2-5	CASSPQGAYQETQYF
TRBV27	TRBJ1-1	CASSLRRGRDTEAFF
TRBV5-6	TRBJ2-3	CASSRRSTDTQYF
TRBV9	TRBJ2-7	CASSVGPWGRSYEQYF